A single sample gave rise to the 25 T cell receptor beta chains below, sequenced in a study of blood T cell repertoires in COVID-19. Here immunoSEQ multiplex PCR was the method, and the copy in TCRdb shows in-frame clones only, minus some. The sample has about 160,000 clones, around 93% seen once. Source material: peripheral blood. The source of these receptors is a woman aged 45-65 years with acute or convalescent COVID-19.

The rearrangement uses TRBV9 and TRBJ1-4; a weak D match, TRBD1 (6 bases). This CDR3 comprises 14 residues. Trimming took 3 bases from V and 7 from J, leaving 13 bases between them. CDR1 and CDR2 from the germline V gene are SGDLS and YYNGEE. This chain's CDR3 is CASSAGQYSEKLFF. The CDR3 DNA is TGTGCCAGCAGCGCCGGACAGTACAGTGAAAAACTGTTTTTT.

The chain uses TRBV9 and TRBJ2-1; D is possibly TRBD2 (7 bases). V lost 6 bases and J 4 bases, leaving 14 bases between the germline ends. The V gene's germline CDR1 is SGDLS and CDR2 YYNGEE. CDR3 size: 14 residues. The CDR3, as DNA: TGTGCCAGCAACACAGGGACTACTTACAATGAGCAGTTCTTC. Residues: CASNTGTTYNEQFF.

The J gene is TRBJ2-2, the V gene TRBV5-1, with 8 nucleotides matching TRBD1. CDR3 size: 12 residues. Germline V lookup: CDR1 SGHRS, CDR2 YFSETQ. V trimming: 5 bases; J trimming: 14 bases; junction bases outside the gene matches: 8. The CDR3 DNA reads as TGCGCCAGCAGTTTAGACAGGGGCGGCCTGTTTTTT. As protein: CASSLDRGGLFF.

With regard to this clone: Compared with germline, one end of the junction differs, possibly owing to a read error. The V gene is TRBV30, the J gene TRBJ2-7, with TRBD2 identical over 9 bases. CDR1 and CDR2 (germline): GTSNPN, SVGIG (reference sequence). The CDR3 totals 17 residues. In nucleotides, the CDR3 is TGTGCCTGGAGTGTTGTAGCGGGAGACTCCTACTCCTACGAGCAGTGCTTC. Amino acid sequence: CAWSVVAGDSYSYEQCF.

The chain recombines TRBV28 with TRBJ1-2; tentatively, D is TRBD1 (5 bases). This CDR3 spans 12 amino acids. Germline loops: CDR1 MDHEN, CDR2 SYDVKM. V lost 7 bases to trimming and J lost 4 bases, with 10 bases between them. The CDR3, as DNA: TGTGCCAGCACAGGGTTCTCCTATGGCTACACCTTC. Amino acid sequence: CASTGFSYGYTF.

The chain has TRBV20-1 and TRBJ2-4, with D perhaps matching TRBD2 (6 bases). The CDR3 is made up of 13 amino acids. V was pared by 3 bases and J by 3 bases, with 9 bases between. CDR1 is DFQATT and CDR2 is SNEGSKA in the germline V gene (reference sequence). The CDR3 loop is CSASGGGKNIQYF. In DNA form, the CDR3 reads TGCAGTGCTAGTGGGGGAGGCAAAAACATTCAGTACTTC.

The chain links TRBV25-1 to TRBJ1-5; D might be TRBD1 (6 bases). This CDR3 has 13 amino acids. V was shortened by 3 bases and J by 10 bases, with 13 bases between the two germline ends. CDR1 MGHDK and CDR2 SYGVNS come from the germline V gene. The CDR3 DNA reads TGTGCCAGCAGTGAGGGGCAGGGGCGCCCCCAGCATTTT. It translates to CASSEGQGRPQHF.

The chain employs TRBV27 and TRBJ2-3; possible D gene TRBD1, 5 bases. Deletions cut 3 bases from V and 2 bases from J, with 9 bases between. This CDR3 contains 14 residues. Germline values: CDR1 MNHEY, CDR2 SMNVEV (reference sequence). CDR3 in amino acids: CASSFVRDTDTQYF. Written as DNA, the CDR3 is TGTGCCAGCAGTTTTGTCAGGGACACAGATACGCAGTATTTT.

The CDR3 protein is CASSPQQGRTYEQYF. The CDR3 nucleotides read TGTGCCAGCAGTCCCCAGCAGGGGCGAACCTACGAGCAGTACTTC. The chain joins TRBV27 to TRBJ2-7; weak D call: TRBD1 (6 bases). Germline CDR1 MNHEY, CDR2 SMNVEV (reference sequence). V lost 5 bases and J lost 2, with 16 bases in between. CDR3 length equals 15 residues.

The rearrangement joins TRBV7-9 to TRBJ1-1; possibly TRBD1 for D (6 bases). This CDR3 contains 13 residues. The germline V and J ends were trimmed by 7 bases and 5 bases, with 14 bases remaining between them. Germline V gives CDR1 SEHNR, CDR2 FQNEAQ (reference sequence). The DNA of the CDR3 is TGTGCCAGCACCCCGCAGGGGCGAACTGAAGCTTTCTTT. Its translation is CASTPQGRTEAFF. The variable domain in full, with the rest retrieved from reference TRBV7-9 and TRBJ1-1, is DTGVSQNPRHKITKRGQNVTFRCDPISEHNRLYWYRQTLGQGPEFLTYFQNEAQLEKSRLLSDRFSAERPKGSFSTLEIQRTEQGDSAMYLCASTPQGRTEAFFGQGTRLTVV.

V is TRBV6-5 and J is TRBJ1-1; the match to TRBD1 covers 9 bases. Unmatched junction bases numbered 2, after V lost 0 bases and J lost 3 bases. Germline V gene data show CDR1 as MNHEY and CDR2 as SVGAGI. The CDR3 covers 15 residues. The CDR3 DNA reads TGTGCCAGCAGTTACTCGACAGGGGGGTACACTGAAGCTTTCTTT. Its protein product is CASSYSTGGYTEAFF.

The rearrangement links TRBV28 to TRBJ1-1; 8 nucleotides agree with TRBD1. CDR3 length: 15 residues. Germline V gives CDR1 MDHEN, CDR2 SYDVKM. The ends lost 5 bases at V and 4 bases at J; junction bases unmatched: 9. CDR3 in DNA: TGTGCCAGCAGTCGTCCGACAGGGGTGGGCACTGAAGCTTTCTTT. This sequence encodes CASSRPTGVGTEAFF.

The chain uses TRBV5-5 and TRBJ1-2; perhaps TRBD1 as D (5 bases). V dropped 0 bases and J dropped 8 bases, with 11 bases sitting between them. Germline lookup yields CDR1 SGHKS and CDR2 YYEKEE (reference sequence). The CDR3 loop spans 13 amino acids. This chain's CDR3 is CASSLEGVQGYTF. The CDR3 DNA sequence: TGTGCCAGCAGCTTGGAAGGGGTTCAGGGCTACACCTTC.

The chain recombines TRBV11-2 with TRBJ2-1; TRBD2 matches at 8 bases. The junction had 7 bases not matched to a gene; V was cut back by 1 base and J by 8 bases. The CDR3 has 15 amino acids. Germline V gene data show CDR1 as SGHAT and CDR2 as FQNNGV. CDR3 region: CASSLAGGDSDEQFF. CDR3 coding DNA: TGTGCCAGCAGCTTAGCGGGGGGGGACTCAGATGAGCAGTTCTTC.

The CDR3, as DNA: TGTGCCACCAGCAGAGATCTTCGGACAGGGGCTGGAAACACCATATATTTT. It translates to CATSRDLRTGAGNTIYF. The chain carries TRBV15 and TRBJ1-3; 9 bases are shared with TRBD1. There are 17 residues in the CDR3. V lost 0 bases, J lost 2 bases, and 5 bases stayed unmatched. The germline V gene has CDR1 LNHNV and CDR2 YYDKDF (reference sequence).

The V gene is TRBV15, the J gene TRBJ1-5; a weak D match, TRBD1 (5 bases). CDR1 and CDR2 (germline): LNHNV, YYDKDF (reference sequence). V was clipped by 0 bases and J by 7 bases, with 16 bases between them. CDR3 size: 16 residues. The CDR3 bases are TGTGCCACCAGCAGAGATCAAGGGGCAAAGGGGCAGCCCCAGCATTTT. Translation: CATSRDQGAKGQPQHF.

This clone was recorded only once. The chain couples TRBV29-1 to TRBJ2-1; 11 bases align to TRBD2. This CDR3 contains 13 residues. Per germline, CDR1 SQVTM and CDR2 ANQGSEA. V was clipped by 2 bases and J by 9 bases; unmatched bases: 3. CDR3: CSVEPSGRPEQFF. As DNA, the CDR3 is TGCAGCGTTGAACCTAGCGGGAGGCCTGAGCAGTTCTTC.

The chain recombines TRBV9 with TRBJ1-2; D call uncertain. The CDR3 contains 14 residues. Germline CDR1 reads SGDLS; CDR2 reads YYNGEE. The ends were cut back, 0 bases at V and 8 bases at J, with 14 bases in the middle. CDR3 nucleotide sequence: TGTGCCAGCAGCGTAGACGTCAAACCCCGGGGCTACACCTTC. As protein: CASSVDVKPRGYTF. The complete variable domain, with remaining parts taken from reference TRBV9 and TRBJ1-2, reads DSGVTQTPKHLITATGQRVTLRCSPRSGDLSVYWYQQSLDQGLQFLIQYYNGEERAKGNILERFSAQQFPDLHSELNLSSLELGDSALYFCASSVDVKPRGYTFGSGTRLTVV.

CDR3 DNA sequence: TGTGCCAGCAGTTACGGACTAGCTAACACCGGGGAGCTGTTTTTT. This gives the protein CASSYGLANTGELFF. The chain links TRBV7-8 to TRBJ2-2, with 8 bases matching TRBD2. Germline-derived CDR1 and CDR2 are SGHVS and FQNEAQ. The V segment lost 6 bases and the J segment 2 bases; nucleotides outside the gene matches: 5. The CDR3 loop spans 15 amino acids.

The genes are TRBV6-5 and TRBJ1-2, with D unresolved. The CDR3 has 13 amino acids. CDR1 is MNHEY and CDR2 is SVGAGI in the germline V gene. V lost 2 bases and J lost 4, with 8 bases in between. Written as DNA, the CDR3 is TGTGCCAGCAGTTACGGGGAGGGCTATGGCTACACCTTC. As protein: CASSYGEGYGYTF.

The chain carries TRBV2 and TRBJ1-1; D gene unclear. This CDR3 is built from 10 residues. Germline CDR1 and CDR2: SNHLY and FYNNEI. The chain's CDR3 is CVTWATEAFF. CDR3 nucleotides: TGTGTCACCTGGGCCACTGAAGCTTTCTTT.

The chain combines TRBV7-9 with TRBJ2-3; D is uncertain. Germline-derived CDR1 and CDR2 are SEHNR and FQNEAQ (reference sequence). Trimming pared 2 bases from V and 1 base from J, leaving 7 bases between. CDR3 length equals 14 residues. The CDR3 reads CASSLIRGTDTQYF. The CDR3 DNA follows: TGTGCCAGCAGCTTAATAAGAGGCACAGATACGCAGTATTTT.

CDR3 nucleotides: TGTGCCAGCAGCCCCCAGGGAGGGGTTAGCTATGGCTACACCTTC. Translating it yields CASSPQGGVSYGYTF. This chain uses TRBV7-3 with TRBJ1-2; D may be TRBD1 (5 bases). CDR1 SGHTA and CDR2 FQGTGA come from the germline V gene. The germline V and J ends were trimmed by 5 bases and 4 bases, with 17 bases remaining between them. The CDR3 length is 15 residues.

The rearrangement links TRBV15 to TRBJ2-2; unclear D gene. Trimming took 3 bases from V and 5 from J, leaving 7 bases between them. Germline CDR1 LNHNV, CDR2 YYDKDF (reference sequence). This CDR3 has 13 residues. CDR3 DNA sequence: TGTGCCACCAGCAGTCTAGGAACCGGGGAGCTGTTTTTT. This gives the protein CATSSLGTGELFF.

The chain uses TRBV2 and TRBJ2-6; the D gene is possibly TRBD1 (6 bases). CDR1 and CDR2 from the germline V gene are SNHLY and FYNNEI. V was cut by 6 bases and J by 0 bases, with 12 bases left in between. This CDR3 region has 16 residues. CDR3 DNA sequence: TGTGCCAGCAGGACAGGCCCTTCCTCTGGGGCCAACGTCCTGACTTTC. Translation gives CASRTGPSSGANVLTF.